One sample yielded the 10 T cell receptor beta chains listed below, sequenced in a study of blood T cell repertoires in COVID-19. The protocol was immunoSEQ multiplex PCR, while the TCRdb copy is restricted to in-frame clones and leaves out a portion. The top ten clones hold roughly 15% of a sample with more than 95,000 clones, about 87% of them seen once. Sequences were obtained from peripheral blood. The source is a man aged 50 to 60 with acute or convalescent COVID-19.

This clone appeared once. The chain uses TRBV24-1 and TRBJ1-2; D is unresolved. This CDR3 spans 15 amino acids. The germline V gene has CDR1 KGHDR and CDR2 SFDVKD. The V and J ends lost 4 bases and 2 bases respectively, with 13 bases between them. CDR3 in amino acids: CATSDPNRGNYGYTF. CDR3 coding DNA: TGTGCCACCAGTGACCCGAACCGGGGAAACTATGGCTACACCTTC.

The V and J genes are TRBV5-1 and TRBJ1-2; D perhaps matches TRBD1 (6 bases). The CDR3 sequence is 17 residues long. Trimming took 0 bases from V and 3 from J, leaving 18 bases between them. Germline CDR1 reads SGHRS; CDR2 reads YFSETQ. As DNA, the CDR3 is TGCGCCAGCAGCTTGGGACCGGACAGCCCAATCCACTATGGCTACACCTTC. Its protein is CASSLGPDSPIHYGYTF.

This rearrangement joins TRBV15 to TRBJ1-6; perhaps TRBD1 as D (5 bases). The V gene lost 1 base and the J gene lost 5 bases, with 12 bases spanning the gap. The CDR3 is 16 residues long. From germline, CDR1 is LNHNV and CDR2 YYDKDF (reference sequence). CDR3: CATSRAGTGNNSPLHF. The CDR3 DNA sequence: TGTGCCACCAGCAGAGCCGGGACTGGGAATAATTCACCCCTCCACTTT.

The chain joins TRBV5-4 to TRBJ1-4; D ambiguous. The germline V and J ends were trimmed by 4 bases and 10 bases, with 14 bases remaining between them. This CDR3 region has 13 residues. Germline CDR1 SGHNT, CDR2 YYREEE (reference sequence). The CDR3 sequence is CASSLDPAGKLFF. The CDR3 DNA is TGTGCCAGCAGCCTAGACCCTGCGGGAAAACTGTTTTTT.

The table lists this clone with a count of one. This chain connects TRBV19 to TRBJ2-1; weak D call: TRBD2 (6 bases). V was cut by 6 bases and J by 7 bases, with 16 bases left in between. CDR3 size: 14 residues. Germline V CDR1 and CDR2: LNHDA, SQIVND (reference sequence). CDR3 in amino acids: CASSPPRTINEQFF. CDR3 coding DNA: TGTGCCAGTAGCCCGCCCCGGACTATTAATGAGCAGTTCTTC.

CDR3 sequence reads: CASRSRGGSNEKLFF. The CDR3 DNA sequence: TGTGCCAGCAGGTCTCGGGGAGGCTCTAATGAAAAACTGTTTTTT. The gene calls are TRBV2 and TRBJ1-4; D ambiguous. Germline CDR1 is SNHLY and CDR2 is FYNNEI. The ends were cut back, 6 bases at V and 3 bases at J, with 14 bases in the middle. The CDR3 length is 15 residues.

CDR3 protein: CASSFRAYNEQFF. The CDR3, as DNA: TGTGCCAGCAGTTTCCGGGCCTACAATGAGCAGTTCTTC. The V call is TRBV28, the J call TRBJ2-1; no definite D call. The V gene lost 3 bases and the J gene lost 2 bases, with 5 bases spanning the gap. The CDR3 is 13 residues long. The V gene's germline CDR1 is MDHEN and CDR2 SYDVKM.

This clone was detected only once. The chain is built from TRBV11-2 and TRBJ1-6; 9 bases agree with TRBD1. In germline, CDR1 is SGHAT, CDR2 FQNNGV. The CDR3 totals 15 residues. V lost 5 bases, J lost 10 bases, and 9 bases stayed unmatched. The CDR3 is CASSPQGTGTSPLHF. The CDR3 bases are TGTGCCAGCAGCCCCCAGGGGACAGGGACCTCACCCCTCCACTTT.

The rearrangement uses TRBV7-2 and TRBJ2-5; the match to TRBD2 covers 11 bases. The J segment lost 4 bases and the V segment lost 1 base, leaving 8 bases of the junction unmatched. Germline CDR1 and CDR2: SGHTA and FQGNSA. The CDR3 sequence is 17 residues long. The CDR3 spells CASSLGVSGRARETQYF. The CDR3, as DNA: TGTGCCAGCAGCTTAGGGGTTAGCGGGAGGGCCAGAGAGACCCAGTACTTC.

The gene calls are TRBV28 and TRBJ1-5; the D gene is possibly TRBD1 (6 bases). The germline V gene encodes CDR1 MDHEN and CDR2 SYDVKM. The CDR3 runs 15 residues. The germline V and J ends were trimmed by 5 bases and 7 bases, with 18 bases remaining between them. The CDR3 DNA sequence: TGTGCCAGCAGTGTACCTCGGCAGGGGCTACAGCCCCAGCATTTT. The encoded protein is CASSVPRQGLQPQHF.